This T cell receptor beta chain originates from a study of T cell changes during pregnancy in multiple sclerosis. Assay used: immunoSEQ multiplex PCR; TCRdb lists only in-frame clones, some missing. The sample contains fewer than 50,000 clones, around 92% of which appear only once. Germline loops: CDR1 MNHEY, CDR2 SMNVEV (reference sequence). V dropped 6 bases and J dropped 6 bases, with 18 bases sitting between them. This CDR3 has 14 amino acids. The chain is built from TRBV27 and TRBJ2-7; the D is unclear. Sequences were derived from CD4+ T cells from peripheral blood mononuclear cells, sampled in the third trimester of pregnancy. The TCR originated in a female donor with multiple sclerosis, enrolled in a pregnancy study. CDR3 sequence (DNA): TGTGCCAGCAGCCCGTCAGGCACTCATCGCGAGCAGTACTTC. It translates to CASSPSGTHREQYF.